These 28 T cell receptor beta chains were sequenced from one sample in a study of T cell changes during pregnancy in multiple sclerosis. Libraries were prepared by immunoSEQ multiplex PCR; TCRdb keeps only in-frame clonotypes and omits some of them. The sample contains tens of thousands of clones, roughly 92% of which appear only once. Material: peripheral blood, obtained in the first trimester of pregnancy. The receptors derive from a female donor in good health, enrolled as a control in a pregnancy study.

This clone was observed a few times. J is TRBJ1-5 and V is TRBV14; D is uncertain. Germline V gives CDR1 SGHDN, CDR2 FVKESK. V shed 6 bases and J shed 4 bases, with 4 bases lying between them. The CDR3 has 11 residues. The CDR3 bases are TGTGCCAGCAGACAGAATCAGCCCCAGCATTTT. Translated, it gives CASRQNQPQHF.

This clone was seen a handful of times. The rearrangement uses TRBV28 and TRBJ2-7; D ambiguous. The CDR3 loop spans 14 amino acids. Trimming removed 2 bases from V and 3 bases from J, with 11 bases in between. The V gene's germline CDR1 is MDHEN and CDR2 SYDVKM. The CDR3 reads CASSLGHAVYEQYF. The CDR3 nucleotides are TGTGCCAGCAGTTTAGGGCACGCCGTCTACGAGCAGTACTTC.

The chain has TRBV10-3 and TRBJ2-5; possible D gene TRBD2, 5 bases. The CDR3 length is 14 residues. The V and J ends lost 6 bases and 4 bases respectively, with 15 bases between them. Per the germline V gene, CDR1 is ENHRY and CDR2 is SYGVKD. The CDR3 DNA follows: TGTGCCATCAGCGGCGACTATCAGTCAGAGACCCAGTACTTC. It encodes CAISGDYQSETQYF.

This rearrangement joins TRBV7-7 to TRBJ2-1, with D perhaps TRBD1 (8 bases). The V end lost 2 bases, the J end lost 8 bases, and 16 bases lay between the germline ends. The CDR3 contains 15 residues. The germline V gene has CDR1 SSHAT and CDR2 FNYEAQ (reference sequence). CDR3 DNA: TGTGCCAGCAGCTTATCCGGACAGGGAGGGCATGAGCAGTTCTTC. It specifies CASSLSGQGGHEQFF.

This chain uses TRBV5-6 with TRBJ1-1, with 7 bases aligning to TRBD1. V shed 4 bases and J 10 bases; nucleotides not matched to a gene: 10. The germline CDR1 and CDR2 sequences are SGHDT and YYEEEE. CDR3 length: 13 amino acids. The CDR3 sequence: CASSRRQGFGAFF. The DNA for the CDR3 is TGTGCCAGCAGCCGAAGACAGGGTTTTGGAGCTTTCTTT. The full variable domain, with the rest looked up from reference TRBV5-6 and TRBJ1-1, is DAGVTQSPTHLIKTRGQQVTLRCSPKSGHDTVSWYQQALGQGPQFIFQYYEEEERQRGNFPDRFSGHQFPNYSSELNVNALLLGDSALYLCASSRRQGFGAFFGQGTRLTVV.

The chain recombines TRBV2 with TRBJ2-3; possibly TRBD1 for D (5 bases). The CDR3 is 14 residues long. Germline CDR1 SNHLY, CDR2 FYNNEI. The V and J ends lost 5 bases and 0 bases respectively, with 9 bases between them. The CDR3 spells CASSWTLSTDTQYF. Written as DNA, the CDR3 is TGTGCCAGCAGTTGGACACTTAGCACAGATACGCAGTATTTT.

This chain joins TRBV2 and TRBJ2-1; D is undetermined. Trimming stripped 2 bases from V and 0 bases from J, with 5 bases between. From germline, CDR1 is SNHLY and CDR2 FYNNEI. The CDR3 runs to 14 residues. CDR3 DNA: TGTGCCAGCAGTGAAAGAGTCTCCTACAATGAGCAGTTCTTC. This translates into CASSERVSYNEQFF.

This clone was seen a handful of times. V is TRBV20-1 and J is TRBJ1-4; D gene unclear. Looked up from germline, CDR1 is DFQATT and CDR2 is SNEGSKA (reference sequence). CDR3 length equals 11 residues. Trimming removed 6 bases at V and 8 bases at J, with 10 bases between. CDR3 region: CSAQKWEKLFF. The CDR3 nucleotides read TGCAGTGCCCAGAAGTGGGAAAAACTGTTTTTT.

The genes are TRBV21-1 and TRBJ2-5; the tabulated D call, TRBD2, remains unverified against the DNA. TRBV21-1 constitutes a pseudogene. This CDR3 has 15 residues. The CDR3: CASSPTSSVLETQYF. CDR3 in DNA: TGTGCCAGCAGCCCGACGTCTAGCGTTCTAGAGACCCAGTACTTC.

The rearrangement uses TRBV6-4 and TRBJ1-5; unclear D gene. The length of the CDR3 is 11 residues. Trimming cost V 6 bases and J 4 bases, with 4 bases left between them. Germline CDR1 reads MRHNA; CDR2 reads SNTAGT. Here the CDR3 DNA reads TGTGCCAGCAGAGAGAATCAGCCCCAGCATTTT. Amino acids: CASRENQPQHF.

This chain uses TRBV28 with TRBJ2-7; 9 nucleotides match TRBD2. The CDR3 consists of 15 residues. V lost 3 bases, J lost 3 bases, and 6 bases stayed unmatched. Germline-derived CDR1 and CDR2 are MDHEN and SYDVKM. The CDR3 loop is CASSFLAGGNYEQYF. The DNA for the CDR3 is TGTGCCAGCAGTTTTCTCGCGGGAGGGAACTACGAGCAGTACTTC.

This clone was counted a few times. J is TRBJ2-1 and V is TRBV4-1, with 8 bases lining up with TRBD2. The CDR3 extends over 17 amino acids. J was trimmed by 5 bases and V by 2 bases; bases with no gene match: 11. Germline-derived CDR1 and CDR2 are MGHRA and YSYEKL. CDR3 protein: CASSQKDSSGSHNEQFF. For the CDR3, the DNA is TGCGCCAGCAGCCAAAAAGATTCTAGCGGGTCCCACAATGAGCAGTTCTTC.

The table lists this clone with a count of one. Here the CDR3 reads CASSYPGGPYEQYF. The CDR3, as DNA: TGTGCCAGCAGCTACCCCGGGGGGCCTTACGAGCAGTACTTC. The chain joins TRBV5-6 to TRBJ2-7; D possibly corresponds to TRBD2 (7 bases). Germline loops: CDR1 SGHDT, CDR2 YYEEEE. Between the trimmed V and J ends, which lost 3 bases and 4 bases, there was a span of 14 bases. The CDR3 loop spans 14 amino acids.

The CDR3 nucleotides read TGTGCCAGCAGTTACAACTCAGGGGGGTGGTCCTACAATGAGCAGTTCTTC. It translates to CASSYNSGGWSYNEQFF. The genes are TRBV27 and TRBJ2-1; D perhaps matches TRBD1 (7 bases). Germline CDR1 and CDR2: MNHEY and SMNVEV (reference sequence). The CDR3 has 17 amino acids. V was cut by 4 bases and J by 1 base, with 17 bases left in between.

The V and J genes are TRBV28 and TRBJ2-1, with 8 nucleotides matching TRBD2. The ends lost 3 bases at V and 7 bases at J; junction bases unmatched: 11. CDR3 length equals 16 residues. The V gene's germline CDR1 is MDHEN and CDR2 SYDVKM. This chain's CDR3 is CASSFVAGGMGNEQFF. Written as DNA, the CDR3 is TGTGCCAGCAGTTTCGTTGCGGGAGGTATGGGGAATGAGCAGTTCTTC.

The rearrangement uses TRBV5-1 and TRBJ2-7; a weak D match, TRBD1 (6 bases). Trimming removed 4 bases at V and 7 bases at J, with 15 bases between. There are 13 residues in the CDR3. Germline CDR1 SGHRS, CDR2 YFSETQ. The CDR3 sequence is CASSPWDTQEQYF. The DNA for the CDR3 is TGCGCCAGCAGCCCATGGGACACTCAGGAGCAGTACTTC.

CDR3 DNA sequence: TGCAGCGGTACCGGGACAGGTGACGAGCAGTACTTC. This sequence encodes CSGTGTGDEQYF. The chain links TRBV29-1 to TRBJ2-7; 8 bases fit TRBD1. From germline, CDR1 is SQVTM and CDR2 ANQGSEA. This CDR3 contains 12 residues. J gave up 5 bases and V 7 bases, and 7 bases lay outside the gene matches.

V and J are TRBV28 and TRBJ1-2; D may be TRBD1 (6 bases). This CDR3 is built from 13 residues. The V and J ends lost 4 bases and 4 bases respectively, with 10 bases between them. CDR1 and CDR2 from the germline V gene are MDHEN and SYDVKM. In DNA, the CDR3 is TGTGCCAGCAGTTACAGGGAAAGCTATGGCTACACCTTC. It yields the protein CASSYRESYGYTF.

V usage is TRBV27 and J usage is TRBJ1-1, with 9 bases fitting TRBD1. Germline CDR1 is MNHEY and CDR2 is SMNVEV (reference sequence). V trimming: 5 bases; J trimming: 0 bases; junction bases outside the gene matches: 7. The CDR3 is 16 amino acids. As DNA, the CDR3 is TGTGCCAGCAGTAAGACAGGGGGAATATTGAACACTGAAGCTTTCTTT. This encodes CASSKTGGILNTEAFF.

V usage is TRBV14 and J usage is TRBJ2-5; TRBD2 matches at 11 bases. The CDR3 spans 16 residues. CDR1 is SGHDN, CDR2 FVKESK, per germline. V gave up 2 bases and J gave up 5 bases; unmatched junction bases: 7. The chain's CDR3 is CASSQWLAGGRETQYF. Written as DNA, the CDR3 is TGTGCCAGCAGCCAATGGCTAGCGGGAGGCCGGGAGACCCAGTACTTC. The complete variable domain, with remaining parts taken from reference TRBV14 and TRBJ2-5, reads EAGVTQFPSHSVIEKGQTVTLRCDPISGHDNLYWYRRVMGKEIKFLLHFVKESKQDESGMPNNRFLAERTGGTYSTLKVQPAELEDSGVYFCASSQWLAGGRETQYFGPGTRLLVL.

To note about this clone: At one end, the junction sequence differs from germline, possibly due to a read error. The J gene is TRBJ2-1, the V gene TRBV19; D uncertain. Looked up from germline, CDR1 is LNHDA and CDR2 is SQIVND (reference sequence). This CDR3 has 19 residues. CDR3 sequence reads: CASSLEATVIDGYRNEQFF. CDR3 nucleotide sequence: TGTGCCAGTAGTTTAGAAGCGACCGTGATAGACGGGTATAGGAATGAGCAGTTCTTC.

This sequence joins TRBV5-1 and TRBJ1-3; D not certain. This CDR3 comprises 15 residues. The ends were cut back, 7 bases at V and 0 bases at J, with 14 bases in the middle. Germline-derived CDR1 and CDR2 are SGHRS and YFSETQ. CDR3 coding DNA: TGCGCCAGCCAACCTCTAGGCGACTCTGGAAACACCATATATTTT. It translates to CASQPLGDSGNTIYF.

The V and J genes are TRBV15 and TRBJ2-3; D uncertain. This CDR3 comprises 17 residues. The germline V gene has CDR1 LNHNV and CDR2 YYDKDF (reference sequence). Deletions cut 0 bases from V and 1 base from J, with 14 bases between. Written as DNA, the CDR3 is TGTGCCACCAGCAGAGAAGGAGTGGCCGTTGGCACAGATACGCAGTATTTT. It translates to CATSREGVAVGTDTQYF.

CDR3 sequence (DNA): TGTGCCAGCAGGGTGGGAGGGGGTGGCGAGCAGTACTTC. It encodes CASRVGGGGEQYF. The chain employs TRBV6-6 and TRBJ2-7; TRBD2 might be the D (7 bases). V was clipped by 6 bases and J by 6 bases, with 15 bases between them. Germline values: CDR1 MNHNY, CDR2 SVGAGI (reference sequence). This CDR3 spans 13 amino acids.

The CDR3: CASSLDGPSGSQQDNEQFF. The CDR3 DNA reads TGTGCCAGCAGCTTAGACGGGCCTAGCGGGAGCCAACAGGACAATGAGCAGTTCTTC. The genes are TRBV7-9 and TRBJ2-1; 10 positions match TRBD2. This CDR3 region has 19 residues. Trimming at V came to 1 base and at J to 5 bases, leaving 14 bases not matched to a gene. Germline assignment: CDR1 SEHNR and CDR2 FQNEAQ (reference sequence).

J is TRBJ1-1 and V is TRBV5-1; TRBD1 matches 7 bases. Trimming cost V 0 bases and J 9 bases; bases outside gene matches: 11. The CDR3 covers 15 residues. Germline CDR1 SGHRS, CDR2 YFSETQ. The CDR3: CASSLAGTAQGKAFF. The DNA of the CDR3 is TGCGCCAGCAGCTTGGCTGGGACAGCTCAAGGTAAAGCTTTCTTT. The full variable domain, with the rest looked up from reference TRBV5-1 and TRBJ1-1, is KAGVTQTPRYLIKTRGQQVTLSCSPISGHRSVSWYQQTPGQGLQFLFEYFSETQRNKGNFPGRFSGRQFSNSRSEMNVSTLELGDSALYLCASSLAGTAQGKAFFGQGTRLTVV.

CDR3 in amino acids: CATSRAETGFGGYTF. For the CDR3, the DNA is TGTGCCACCAGCAGAGCGGAGACAGGGTTTGGAGGCTACACCTTC. The rearrangement uses TRBV15 and TRBJ1-2; 7 bases align to TRBD1. Germline CDR1 is LNHNV and CDR2 is YYDKDF (reference sequence). The CDR3 extends over 15 amino acids. V gave up 1 base and J gave up 8 bases; unmatched junction bases: 10. Combining the CDR3 with reference TRBV15 and TRBJ1-2 gives the whole variable domain DAMVIQNPRYQVTQFGKPVTLSCSQTLNHNVMYWYQQKSSQAPKLLFHYYDKDFNNEADTPDNFQSRRPNTSFCFLDIRSPGLGDTAMYLCATSRAETGFGGYTFGSGTRLTVV.

As DNA, the CDR3 is TGCGCCAGCAGCCAAGATAGAGGGGACAAGGGAATAGAGACCCAGTACTTC. Amino acids: CASSQDRGDKGIETQYF. The chain joins TRBV4-1 to TRBJ2-5; possibly TRBD1 for D (6 bases). V lost 0 bases and J 4 bases, leaving 18 bases between the germline ends. The CDR3 spans 17 residues. CDR1 is MGHRA and CDR2 is YSYEKL in the germline V gene.